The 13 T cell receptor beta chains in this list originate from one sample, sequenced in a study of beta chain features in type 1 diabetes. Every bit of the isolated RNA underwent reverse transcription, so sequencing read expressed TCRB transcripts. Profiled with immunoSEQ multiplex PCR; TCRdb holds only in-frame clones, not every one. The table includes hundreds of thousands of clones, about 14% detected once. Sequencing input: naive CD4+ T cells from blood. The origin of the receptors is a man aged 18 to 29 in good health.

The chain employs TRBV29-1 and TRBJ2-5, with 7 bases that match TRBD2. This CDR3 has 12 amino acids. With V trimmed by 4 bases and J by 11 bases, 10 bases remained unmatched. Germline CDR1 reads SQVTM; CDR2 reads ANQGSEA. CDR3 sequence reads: CSVGRGAGEQYF. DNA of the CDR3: TGCAGCGTTGGACGCGGGGCGGGGGAGCAGTACTTC.

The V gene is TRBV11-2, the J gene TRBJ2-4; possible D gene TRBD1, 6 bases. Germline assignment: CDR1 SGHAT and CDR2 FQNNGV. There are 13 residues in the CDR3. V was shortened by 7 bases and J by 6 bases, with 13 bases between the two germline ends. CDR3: CASIKAGVNIQYF. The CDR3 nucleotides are TGTGCCAGCATCAAGGCAGGGGTAAACATTCAGTACTTC. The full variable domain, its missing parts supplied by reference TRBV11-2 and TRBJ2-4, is EAGVAQSPRYKIIEKRQSVAFWCNPISGHATLYWYQQILGQGPKLLIQFQNNGVVDDSQLPKDRFSAERLKGVDSTLKIQPAKLEDSAVYLCASIKAGVNIQYFGAGTRLSVL.

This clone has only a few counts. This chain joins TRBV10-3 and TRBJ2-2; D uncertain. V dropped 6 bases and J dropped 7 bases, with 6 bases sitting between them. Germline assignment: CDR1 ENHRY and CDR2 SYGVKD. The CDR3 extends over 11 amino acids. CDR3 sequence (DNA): TGTGCCATCAGCGCAATCGGGGAGCTGTTTTTT. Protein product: CAISAIGELFF.

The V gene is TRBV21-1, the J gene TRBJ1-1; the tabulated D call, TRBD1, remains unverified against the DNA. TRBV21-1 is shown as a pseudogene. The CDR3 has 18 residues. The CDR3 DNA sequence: TGTGCCAGCAGCTCTACTTCCCCCAGGGGGCTGGGGGGCACTGAAGCTTTCTTT. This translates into CASSSTSPRGLGGTEAFF.

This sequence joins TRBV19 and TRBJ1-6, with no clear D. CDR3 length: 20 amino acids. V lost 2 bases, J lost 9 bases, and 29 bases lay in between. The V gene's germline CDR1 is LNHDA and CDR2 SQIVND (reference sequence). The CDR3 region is CASSILQWGRGSFPGSPLHF. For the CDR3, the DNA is TGTGCCAGTAGTATACTACAATGGGGTCGCGGGAGCTTTCCCGGTTCACCCCTCCACTTT.

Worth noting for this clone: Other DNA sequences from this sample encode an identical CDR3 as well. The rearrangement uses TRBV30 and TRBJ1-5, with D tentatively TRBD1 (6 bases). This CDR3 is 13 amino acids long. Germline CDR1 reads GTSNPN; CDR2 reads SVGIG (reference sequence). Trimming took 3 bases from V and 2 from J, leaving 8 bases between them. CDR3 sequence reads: CAWSGGGNQPQHF. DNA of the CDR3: TGTGCCTGGAGCGGGGGCGGCAATCAGCCCCAGCATTTT.

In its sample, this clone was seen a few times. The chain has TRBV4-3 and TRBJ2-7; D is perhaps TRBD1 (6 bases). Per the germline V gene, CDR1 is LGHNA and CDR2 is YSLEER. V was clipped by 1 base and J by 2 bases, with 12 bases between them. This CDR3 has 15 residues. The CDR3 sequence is CASSQVGRGPYEQYF. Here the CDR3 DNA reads TGCGCCAGCAGCCAAGTGGGCAGGGGCCCCTACGAGCAGTACTTC.

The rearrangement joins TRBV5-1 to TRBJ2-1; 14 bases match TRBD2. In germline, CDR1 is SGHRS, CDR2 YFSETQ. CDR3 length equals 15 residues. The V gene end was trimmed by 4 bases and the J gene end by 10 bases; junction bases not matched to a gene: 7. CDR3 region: CASSMTSGGAREQFF. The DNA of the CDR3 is TGCGCCAGCAGCATGACTAGCGGGGGGGCTCGAGAGCAGTTCTTC. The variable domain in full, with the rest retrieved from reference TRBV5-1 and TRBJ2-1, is KAGVTQTPRYLIKTRGQQVTLSCSPISGHRSVSWYQQTPGQGLQFLFEYFSETQRNKGNFPGRFSGRQFSNSRSEMNVSTLELGDSALYLCASSMTSGGAREQFFGPGTRLTVL.

The CDR3 spells CASSRQGEQYF. CDR3 bases: TGTGCCAGCAGCCGCCAGGGCGAGCAGTACTTC. The J gene is TRBJ2-7, the V gene TRBV7-9; weak D call: TRBD1 (5 bases). This CDR3 region has 11 residues. V dropped 5 bases and J dropped 6 bases, with 8 bases sitting between them. The germline CDR1 and CDR2 sequences are SEHNR and FQNEAQ (reference sequence).

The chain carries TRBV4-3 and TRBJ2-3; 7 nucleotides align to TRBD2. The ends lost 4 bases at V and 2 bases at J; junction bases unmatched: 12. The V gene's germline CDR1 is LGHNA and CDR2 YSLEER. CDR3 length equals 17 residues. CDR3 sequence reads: CASSPLEVLADTDTQYF. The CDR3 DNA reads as TGCGCCAGCAGCCCTCTAGAGGTTCTAGCGGACACAGATACGCAGTATTTT.

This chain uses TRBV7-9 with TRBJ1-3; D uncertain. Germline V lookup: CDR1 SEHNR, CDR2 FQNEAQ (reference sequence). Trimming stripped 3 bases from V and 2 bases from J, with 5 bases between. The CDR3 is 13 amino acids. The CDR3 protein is CASSFSAGNTIYF. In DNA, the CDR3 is TGTGCCAGCAGCTTCAGTGCTGGAAACACCATATATTTT. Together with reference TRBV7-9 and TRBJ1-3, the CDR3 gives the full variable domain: DTGVSQNPRHKITKRGQNVTFRCDPISEHNRLYWYRQTLGQGPEFLTYFQNEAQLEKSRLLSDRFSAERPKGSFSTLEIQRTEQGDSAMYLCASSFSAGNTIYFGEGSWLTVV.

CDR3 in amino acids: CAIGFIGGGLYEQYF. CDR3 bases: TGTGCCATCGGCTTCATCGGGGGGGGCTTGTACGAGCAGTACTTC. J is TRBJ2-7 and V is TRBV10-3, with 8 positions matching TRBD2. Germline V lookup: CDR1 ENHRY, CDR2 SYGVKD. The CDR3 runs 15 residues. Losses at the gene ends were 8 bases for V and 4 bases for J; bases not matched to a gene: 13.

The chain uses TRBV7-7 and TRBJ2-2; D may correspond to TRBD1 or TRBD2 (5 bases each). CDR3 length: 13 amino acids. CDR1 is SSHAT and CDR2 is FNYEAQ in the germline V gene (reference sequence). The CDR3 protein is CASRDLNTGELFF. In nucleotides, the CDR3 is TGTGCTAGTCGGGACCTTAACACCGGGGAGCTGTTTTTT.